Presented here are 5 T cell receptor beta chains from one specimen sequenced in a study of early stage breast cancer tumors. The table came from immunoSEQ multiplex PCR; TCRdb's copy has only in-frame clones and leaves some out. This repertoire shows 20,000 to 25,000 clones, about three quarters found once; its top ten account for roughly a quarter. Sequencing used blood. Receptors originate from a person aged 60 to 70 with breast cancer.

The V gene is TRBV28, the J gene TRBJ2-5; possible D gene TRBD2, 7 bases. CDR1 is MDHEN, CDR2 SYDVKM, per germline. There are 15 residues in the CDR3. Trimming took off 5 bases at V and 5 bases at J, with 18 bases between the two ends. CDR3 sequence: CASSGGANTGETQYF. The DNA of the CDR3 is TGTGCCAGCAGTGGGGGGGCCAATACCGGGGAGACCCAGTACTTC.

CDR3 nucleotide sequence: TGTGCCAGCAGCCTCCTCGAGAACACTGAAGCTTTCTTT. It is translated as CASSLLENTEAFF. V is TRBV5-4 and J is TRBJ1-1; no clear D gene. Germline V lookup: CDR1 SGHNT, CDR2 YYREEE (reference sequence). V lost 4 bases to trimming and J lost 1 base, with 8 bases between them. The CDR3 spans 13 residues.

The chain has TRBV19 and TRBJ2-5; weak D call: TRBD2 (5 bases). Trimming removed 4 bases from V and 1 base from J, with 10 bases in between. The CDR3 has 14 residues. Germline V gives CDR1 LNHDA, CDR2 SQIVND (reference sequence). The DNA of the CDR3 is TGTGCCAGTAGTAATCCCGGACTCCAAGAGACCCAGTACTTC. This translates into CASSNPGLQETQYF.

The chain joins TRBV9 to TRBJ1-1; no clear D gene. In germline, CDR1 is SGDLS, CDR2 YYNGEE. Trimming removed 0 bases from V and 5 bases from J, with 11 bases in between. The CDR3 is made up of 14 amino acids. CDR3 protein: CASSVDVAGTEAFF. For the CDR3, the DNA is TGTGCCAGCAGCGTAGATGTGGCCGGTACTGAAGCTTTCTTT.

The rearrangement uses TRBV11-3 and TRBJ2-2, with 7 nucleotides matching TRBD2. Per germline, CDR1 SGHNT and CDR2 YENEEA. This CDR3 comprises 15 residues. Trimming took 1 base from V and 4 from J; bases not matched to a gene: 3. CDR3 bases: TGTGCCAGCAGCTTAGTACCTAGCGGCACCGGGGAGCTGTTTTTT. Amino acid sequence: CASSLVPSGTGELFF.